This T cell receptor (beta chain) was retrieved from a study of T-cell reconstitution after alpha-beta-depleted transplantation in children. CDR1 and CDR2 from the germline V gene are LGHDT and YNNKEL (reference sequence). The ends were cut back, 4 bases at V and 3 bases at J, with 7 bases in the middle. The CDR3 consists of 13 residues. Preparation of the TCRbeta library involved a method that used unique molecular identifiers. In TCRdb, the PCR reads were re-called with MiXCR into one record per CDR3 protein. The repertoire holds tens of thousands of distinct CDR3 sequences, with around 5.9% as singletons. The sample holds many counts of this clonotype.

The chain carries TRBV3-1 and TRBJ2-1; no clear D gene. Source: PBMCs, mostly from graft donor cells, taken 60 days after TCRalphabeta/CD19-depleted stem cell transplant. The TCR comes from a female patient aged 2-9 years who had a stem cell transplant for aplastic anemia, so the T cells may come from the graft donor. CDR3 region: CASSPNFYNEQFF. The CDR3 DNA reads as TGTGCCAGCAGCCCAAACTTCTACAATGAGCAGTTCTTC.